This T cell receptor beta chain was identified during a study of human T cells and chemical hapten exposure. Study-level background: Small pooled library volume differences mainly caused per-sample TCR yield variation. Study-wide findings and caveats: No change in TCRs above 1 in 1000 frequency was produced by DPC sensitization.

Unique molecular identifiers were attached to individual cDNA molecules during library preparation. Original analysis: The median was roughly 95,000 TCRs per sample, ranging 23,224 to 690,600. Via MiXCR, TCRdb re-called the 5' RACE reads, giving one row per CDR3 protein. TCRdb, not the original authors, processed these V and J calls. The profile shows about 140,000 distinct CDR3 sequences, about 4% of them singletons. It was from unfractionated whole blood that total RNA was extracted. CDR3 length: 14 amino acids. With 2 bases removed from V and 5 bases from J, the gap between germline ends came to 7 bases. In germline, CDR1 is MNHEY, CDR2 SVGEGT. This clonotype was detected many times. What it binds is not known.

The chain links TRBV6-2 or TRBV6-3 to TRBJ1-6; D is perhaps TRBD1 (5 bases). The receptor comes from a female donor in good health. The CDR3 loop is CASSYRGDNSPLHF. The CDR3 DNA is TGTGCCAGCAGTTACAGGGGAGATAATTCACCCCTCCACTTT.